Below are 9 T cell receptor beta chains sequenced from a single sample in a study of blood T cell repertoires in COVID-19. The assay was immunoSEQ multiplex PCR, and TCRdb's table has in-frame clones only and misses some. The table includes around 200,000 clones, approximately 87% detected once. The sample consisted of peripheral blood. All receptors derive from a woman aged 55 to 70 with COVID-19, enrolled during active disease.

The chain combines TRBV6-4 with TRBJ2-3; 11 bases align to TRBD2. Germline V gene data show CDR1 as MRHNA and CDR2 as SNTAGT. The J segment lost 4 bases and the V segment lost 6 bases, leaving 6 bases of the junction unmatched. The CDR3 has 15 amino acids. The CDR3 bases are TGTGCCAGCAGCCGAATAGCGGGAGGGCCAGATACGCAGTATTTT. This translates into CASSRIAGGPDTQYF.

The V and J genes are TRBV18 and TRBJ2-1; D perhaps matches TRBD2 (6 bases). The CDR3 is 14 residues long. Deletions cut 3 bases from V and 7 bases from J, with 13 bases between. Germline CDR1 KGHSH, CDR2 LQKENI. CDR3 loop: CASSPNGRGNEQFF. CDR3 bases: TGTGCCAGCTCACCGAACGGGAGAGGTAATGAGCAGTTCTTC.

The gene calls are TRBV11-2 and TRBJ1-6, with 7 bases matching TRBD1. V shed 5 bases and J 2 bases; nucleotides not matched to a gene: 3. The germline V gene has CDR1 SGHAT and CDR2 FQNNGV. This CDR3 comprises 15 residues. CDR3 in amino acids: CASSRQGTYNSPLHF. The CDR3 DNA is TGTGCCAGCAGCCGACAGGGAACCTATAATTCACCCCTCCACTTT.

The chain carries TRBV5-1 and TRBJ1-1; D unclear. V lost 9 bases to trimming and J lost 6 bases, with 18 bases between them. This CDR3 contains 13 residues. The V gene's germline CDR1 is SGHRS and CDR2 YFSETQ. The CDR3 coding sequence is TGCGCCACCCGACGGAGCCTGGAGGCTGAAGCTTTCTTT. This encodes CATRRSLEAEAFF. The full variable domain, its missing parts supplied by reference TRBV5-1 and TRBJ1-1, is KAGVTQTPRYLIKTRGQQVTLSCSPISGHRSVSWYQQTPGQGLQFLFEYFSETQRNKGNFPGRFSGRQFSNSRSEMNVSTLELGDSALYLCATRRSLEAEAFFGQGTRLTVV.

This chain uses TRBV28 with TRBJ1-2, with a weak D call TRBD1 (6 bases). The germline V and J ends were trimmed by 6 bases and 10 bases, with 15 bases remaining between them. Germline lookup yields CDR1 MDHEN and CDR2 SYDVKM. This CDR3 is built from 12 residues. The CDR3 DNA follows: TGTGCCAGCAGCGGGACACAGGACGACTACACCTTC. Its translation is CASSGTQDDYTF.

The chain links TRBV3-1 (or the pseudogene TRBV3-2) to TRBJ1-2, with D uncertain. The CDR3 is 15 amino acids. CDR1 is LGHDT, CDR2 YNNKEL, per germline (reference sequence). V gave up 0 bases and J gave up 2 bases, with 10 bases separating them. CDR3 nucleotides: TGTGCCAGCAGCCAAGAGTTTTGGCAGAACTATGGCTACACCTTC. Translated: CASSQEFWQNYGYTF.

This chain connects TRBV6-6 to TRBJ2-7; the D is unclear. V dropped 0 bases and J dropped 4 bases, with 7 bases sitting between them. The CDR3 covers 13 residues. Per germline, CDR1 MNHNY and CDR2 SVGAGI (reference sequence). The CDR3 DNA reads as TGTGCCAGCAGTTACTCGAGTGAATACGAGCAGTACTTC. Its translation is CASSYSSEYEQYF.

J is TRBJ2-7 and V is TRBV4-3; 9 bases align to TRBD2. V dropped 1 base and J dropped 4; count of bases not matched to a gene: 8. CDR3 length equals 16 residues. Looked up from germline, CDR1 is LGHNA and CDR2 is YSLEER. CDR3 nucleotide sequence: TGCGCCAGCAGCCAAGGTGGCGGCGGGGGGGGGTACGAGCAGTACTTC. Translation gives CASSQGGGGGGYEQYF.

The chain employs TRBV5-6 and TRBJ1-5; perhaps TRBD1 as D (5 bases). This CDR3 region has 15 residues. The germline V and J ends were trimmed by 1 base and 4 bases, with 12 bases remaining between them. In germline, CDR1 is SGHDT, CDR2 YYEEEE. CDR3 residues: CASSLNRGVNQPQHF. CDR3 coding DNA: TGTGCCAGCAGCTTGAATCGGGGGGTTAATCAGCCCCAGCATTTT. Full variable domain (outside the CDR3, taken from reference TRBV5-6 and TRBJ1-5): DAGVTQSPTHLIKTRGQQVTLRCSPKSGHDTVSWYQQALGQGPQFIFQYYEEEERQRGNFPDRFSGHQFPNYSSELNVNALLLGDSALYLCASSLNRGVNQPQHFGDGTRLSIL.